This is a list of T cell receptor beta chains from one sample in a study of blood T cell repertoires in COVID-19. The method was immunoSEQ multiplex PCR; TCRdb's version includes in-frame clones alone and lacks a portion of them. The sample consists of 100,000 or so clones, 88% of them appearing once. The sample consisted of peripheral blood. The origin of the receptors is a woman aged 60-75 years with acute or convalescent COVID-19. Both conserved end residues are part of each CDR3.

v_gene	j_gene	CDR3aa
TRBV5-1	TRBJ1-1	CASSIGTGVTEAFF
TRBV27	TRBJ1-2	CASSPDRSYGYTF
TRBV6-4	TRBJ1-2	CASSRGQGEGYTF
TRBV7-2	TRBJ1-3	CASSFSSSGNTIYF
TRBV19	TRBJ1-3	CASSSDKGNTIYF
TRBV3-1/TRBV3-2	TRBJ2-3	CASSQGGFTDTQYF
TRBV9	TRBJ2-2	CASSSGLAGYTGELFF
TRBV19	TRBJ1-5	CASSILPGGDQPQHF
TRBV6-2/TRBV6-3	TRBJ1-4	CASSYAGTGYANEKLFF
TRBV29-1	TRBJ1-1	CSVRTVLQAFF
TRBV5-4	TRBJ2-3	CASRPSGTREKGVTDTQYF
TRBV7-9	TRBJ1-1	CASSLAQGINTEAFF
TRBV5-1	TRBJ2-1	CASSLDGSSGNEQFF
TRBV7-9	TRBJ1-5	CASSLQGSSQPQHF
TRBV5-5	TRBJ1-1	CASSLGRASNTEAFF
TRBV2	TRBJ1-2	CASSPDSRYGYTF